This passage covers 23 T cell receptor beta chains from one sample sequenced in a study of shared clonotypes between healthy human individuals (dated by TCRdb to about 2020). Library creation used the immunoSEQ multiplex PCR assay. TCRdb provides this immuneACCESS table in a form limited to in-frame rearrangements. Some clones are lacking; in checked studies, under half of them reflect an unresolved V gene, and why the rest are absent is not known. The sample contains 2 million to 3 million clones, more than 80% of them found a single time. Over 0.12% of the sample belongs to the ten largest clones. Sequencing was performed on naive CD4+ T cells sorted from blood. The cell subset or site label here, explained by the study, means: CD45RA+ positively selected. The origin of the receptors is a man younger than 30 in good health.

The chain employs TRBV11-1 and TRBJ1-1; D gene uncertain. The CDR3 spans 13 residues. The V end lost 3 bases, the J end lost 1 base, and 6 bases lay between the germline ends. CDR1 is SGHAT and CDR2 is FQDESV in the germline V gene (reference sequence). The CDR3 protein is CASSLFENTEAFF. CDR3 coding DNA: TGTGCCAGCAGCTTGTTTGAGAACACTGAAGCTTTCTTT.

For the CDR3, the DNA is TGTGCTAGTGGTGCAGGGACAGGGAGGTACACCGGGGAGCTGTTTTTT. Its protein product is CASGAGTGRYTGELFF. The chain has TRBV12-5 and TRBJ2-2; 9 bases map to TRBD1. Germline CDR1 LGHNT, CDR2 FRNRAP. V lost 5 bases, J lost 3 bases, and 7 bases stayed unmatched. The CDR3 runs to 16 residues.

Regarding this clone: One junction end does not reproduce the germline sequence, and a read error may be involved. The J gene is TRBJ1-1, the V gene TRBV4-3; TRBD1 aligns across 8 bases. Germline values: CDR1 LGHNA, CDR2 YSLEER. CDR3 length: 15 amino acids. The CDR3 is CASTQTDRDNTEAFF. The CDR3 coding sequence is TGCGCCAGCACCCAAACGGACAGGGACAACACTGAAGCTTTCTTT.

V gene TRBV7-9 combines with J gene TRBJ1-3; a weak D match, TRBD1 (5 bases). The CDR3 sequence is 13 residues long. Trimming shortened V by 6 bases and J by 3 bases, and 9 bases separated the two germline ends. CDR1 is SEHNR and CDR2 is FQNEAQ in the germline V gene (reference sequence). In DNA form, the CDR3 reads TGTGCCAGCAGGGGACTAAATGGAAACACCATATATTTT. This codes for CASRGLNGNTIYF.

Comment on this clone: Distinct nucleotide sequences in the sample also encode this CDR3. The CDR3: CASSPPDRETQYF. The CDR3 nucleotides read TGTGCCAGCTCACCACCGGACAGGGAGACCCAGTACTTC. V gene TRBV18 combines with J gene TRBJ2-5, with 7 nucleotides matching TRBD1. Germline V gene lookup returns CDR1 KGHSH and CDR2 LQKENI. V lost 0 bases, J lost 5 bases, and 0 bases stayed unmatched. This CDR3 contains 13 residues.

The J gene is TRBJ2-7, the V gene TRBV11-2; tentatively, D is TRBD1 or TRBD2 (6 bases each). The CDR3 spans 19 residues. The germline V and J ends were trimmed by 4 bases and 1 base, with 26 bases remaining between them. The germline V gene encodes CDR1 SGHAT and CDR2 FQNNGV. The CDR3 region has the DNA TGTGCCAGCAGCTCCTTGGGGGCCCGGGAGCCCCACCAATCCTACGAGCAGTACTTC. Translating gives CASSSLGAREPHQSYEQYF.

V is TRBV7-9 and J is TRBJ1-1; possible D gene TRBD1, 5 bases. CDR3 length: 13 amino acids. The V end was cut by 1 base, the J end by 13 bases, with 16 bases between. Per the germline V gene, CDR1 is SEHNR and CDR2 is FQNEAQ (reference sequence). The CDR3 region has the DNA TGTGCCAGCAGCTTAGGGCAGGGCAATCGGGTTTTCTTT. Its protein product is CASSLGQGNRVFF.

The chain combines TRBV5-1 with TRBJ2-5; TRBD1 might be the D (6 bases). The length of the CDR3 is 15 residues. Deletions cut 3 bases from V and 3 bases from J, with 15 bases between. Germline-derived CDR1 and CDR2 are SGHRS and YFSETQ. The CDR3 here is CASSWIGGAKETQYF. CDR3 nucleotides: TGCGCCAGCAGCTGGATAGGGGGAGCAAAAGAGACCCAGTACTTC.

The rearrangement uses TRBV6-1 and TRBJ2-7; a possible D gene is TRBD2 (5 bases). The germline V gene encodes CDR1 MNHNS and CDR2 SASEGT. The CDR3 runs to 13 residues. The V gene lost 6 bases and the J gene lost 3 bases, with 12 bases spanning the gap. CDR3 amino acids: CASRGDRLYEQYF. The CDR3 bases are TGTGCCAGCAGGGGAGACCGACTCTACGAGCAGTACTTC.

This clone has just one count. The rearrangement links TRBV5-1 to TRBJ1-1, with 8 bases aligning to TRBD1. Looked up from germline, CDR1 is SGHRS and CDR2 is YFSETQ. The CDR3 is 15 amino acids. The V gene end was trimmed by 0 bases and the J gene end by 9 bases; junction bases not matched to a gene: 10. CDR3 protein: CASSLAGDGQGKAFF. CDR3 DNA sequence: TGCGCCAGCAGCTTGGCCGGAGACGGACAGGGTAAAGCTTTCTTT.

J is TRBJ2-7 and V is TRBV28, with D perhaps assigned TRBD1 or TRBD2 (5 bases each). V dropped 7 bases and J dropped 4 bases, with 20 bases sitting between them. The CDR3 covers 15 residues. Germline V gene sequence: CDR1 MDHEN, CDR2 SYDVKM. DNA for the CDR3: TGTGCCAGCACCTCCTCCGGGGCAGGAAAATACGAGCAGTACTTC. It codes for CASTSSGAGKYEQYF.

This chain joins TRBV5-1 and TRBJ2-2, with TRBD1 matching 7 bases. Germline V gene sequence: CDR1 SGHRS, CDR2 YFSETQ. V was pared by 2 bases and J by 4 bases, with 8 bases of the junction left unmatched. This CDR3 spans 16 amino acids. CDR3 in amino acids: CASSFEGAGGTGELFF. Written as DNA, the CDR3 is TGCGCCAGCAGCTTCGAGGGGGCTGGGGGCACCGGGGAGCTGTTTTTT.

The rearrangement links TRBV5-1 to TRBJ2-1; 10 positions agree with TRBD2. V was pared by 4 bases and J by 9 bases, with 13 bases of the junction left unmatched. This CDR3 is 16 amino acids long. Germline loops: CDR1 SGHRS, CDR2 YFSETQ. The CDR3 bases are TGCGCCAGCAGCCTGGCCCCACTAGCGGGGAGCGGTGAGCAGTTCTTC. It specifies CASSLAPLAGSGEQFF.

The rearrangement uses TRBV9 and TRBJ2-2, with D possibly matching TRBD2 (6 bases). Looked up from germline, CDR1 is SGDLS and CDR2 is YYNGEE. Trimming shortened V by 0 bases and J by 6 bases, and 15 bases separated the two germline ends. The CDR3 length is 16 residues. The CDR3 is CASSVVEGRGAGELFF. CDR3 in DNA: TGTGCCAGCAGCGTAGTGGAGGGAAGGGGTGCCGGGGAGCTGTTTTTT.

The chain links TRBV20-1 to TRBJ2-3, with D perhaps matching TRBD1 (5 bases). From germline, CDR1 is DFQATT and CDR2 SNEGSKA (reference sequence). V lost 7 bases to trimming and J lost 5 bases, with 10 bases between them. This CDR3 has 11 residues. The CDR3 DNA is TGCAGTGAGGGGATTGAAGATACGCAGTATTTT. As protein: CSEGIEDTQYF.

Points on this clone: Other DNA sequences in the same sample also yield this CDR3. This sequence joins TRBV5-1 and TRBJ1-2; 7 bases line up with TRBD1. V dropped 4 bases and J dropped 1; count of bases not matched to a gene: 1. The CDR3 spans 13 residues. Germline V gives CDR1 SGHRS, CDR2 YFSETQ. The chain's CDR3 is CASSGQVNYGYTF. DNA for the CDR3: TGCGCCAGCAGCGGACAGGTTAACTATGGCTACACCTTC.

This clone was seen a few times. The sample holds other DNA sequences that translate to the same CDR3. The CDR3 nucleotides are TGTGCCTGGAGTGGCCGATATGGCTACACCTTC. Amino acids: CAWSGRYGYTF. V gene TRBV30 combines with J gene TRBJ1-2; D is ambiguous. Deletions cut 1 base from V and 5 bases from J, with 5 bases between. Germline V gene sequence: CDR1 GTSNPN, CDR2 SVGIG (reference sequence). The CDR3 extends over 11 amino acids.

This chain joins TRBV6-1 and TRBJ2-7; tentatively, D is TRBD1 (6 bases). V dropped 5 bases and J dropped 5 bases, with 16 bases sitting between them. The germline gives CDR1 MNHNS, CDR2 SASEGT. The CDR3 extends over 14 amino acids. CDR3 sequence: CASSSGQQNDEQYF. The CDR3 nucleotides are TGTGCCAGCAGTTCAGGACAGCAGAACGACGAGCAGTACTTC.

V gene TRBV6-6 combines with J gene TRBJ2-1, with 7 bases matching TRBD2. The CDR3 loop spans 13 amino acids. J was trimmed by 9 bases and V by 2 bases; bases with no gene match: 4. The germline CDR1 and CDR2 sequences are MNHNY and SVGAGI (reference sequence). Here the CDR3 reads CASSYRGEREQFF. The CDR3 DNA follows: TGTGCCAGCAGTTACCGGGGGGAACGTGAGCAGTTCTTC.

The chain links TRBV5-1 to TRBJ2-3, with TRBD2 as a possible D gene (5 bases). The V gene lost 4 bases and the J gene lost 3 bases, with 12 bases spanning the gap. Germline CDR1 and CDR2: SGHRS and YFSETQ. This CDR3 spans 14 amino acids. The CDR3 loop is CASSLFGDTDTQYF. The CDR3 bases are TGCGCCAGCAGCCTGTTCGGGGATACAGATACGCAGTATTTT.

The chain has TRBV10-3 and TRBJ2-7; TRBD2 agrees at 14 bases. The germline CDR1 and CDR2 sequences are ENHRY and SYGVKD. V lost 0 bases and J lost 4; bases outside the gene matches: 11. This CDR3 region has 19 residues. The CDR3 loop is CAISESGTSGGRRLYEQYF. In nucleotides, the CDR3 is TGTGCCATCAGTGAGTCAGGGACTAGCGGGGGCCGACGGCTATACGAGCAGTACTTC.

This clone was detected only once. The J gene is TRBJ2-2, the V gene TRBV28; D call uncertain. The CDR3 extends over 12 amino acids. V lost 4 bases to trimming and J lost 3 bases, with 3 bases between them. Germline CDR1 MDHEN, CDR2 SYDVKM. For the CDR3, the DNA is TGTGCCAGCAGTTCCTACACCGGGGAGCTGTTTTTT. It yields the protein CASSSYTGELFF.

The gene calls are TRBV10-1 and TRBJ2-7; D call uncertain. V lost 0 bases and J lost 3, with 3 bases in between. CDR1 and CDR2 (germline): WNHNN, SYGVQD (reference sequence). The CDR3 is 12 amino acids. CDR3 protein: CASSESDYEQYF. The CDR3 bases are TGCGCCAGCAGTGAGTCCGACTACGAGCAGTACTTC.